This T cell receptor (beta chain) was documented in a study of T cells in Graves' hyperthyroidism and ophthalmopathy. RNA transcripts provided the source from which TCR beta CDR3 regions were amplified. A set of HTBI primers served as the primers for a first-round RT-PCR of the TCR CDR3. TCRdb processed the multiplex PCR reads anew with MiXCR; each CDR3 protein has one entry. Altogether about 480,000 distinct CDR3 sequences are present, less than 25% being singletons, with the ten largest covering under 55%. The germline CDR1 and CDR2 sequences are MDHEN and SYDVKM. The CDR3 totals 13 residues. Trimming removed 7 bases at V and 7 bases at J, with 16 bases between.

The V gene is TRBV28, the J gene TRBJ1-2; perhaps TRBD1 as D (6 bases). The material sequenced was blood. The clonotype comes from a woman in her seventies with Graves' ophthalmopathy. For the CDR3, the DNA is TGTGCCAGCACCGCGAGCCGGGGGCTTGGCTACACCTTC. Protein product: CASTASRGLGYTF.